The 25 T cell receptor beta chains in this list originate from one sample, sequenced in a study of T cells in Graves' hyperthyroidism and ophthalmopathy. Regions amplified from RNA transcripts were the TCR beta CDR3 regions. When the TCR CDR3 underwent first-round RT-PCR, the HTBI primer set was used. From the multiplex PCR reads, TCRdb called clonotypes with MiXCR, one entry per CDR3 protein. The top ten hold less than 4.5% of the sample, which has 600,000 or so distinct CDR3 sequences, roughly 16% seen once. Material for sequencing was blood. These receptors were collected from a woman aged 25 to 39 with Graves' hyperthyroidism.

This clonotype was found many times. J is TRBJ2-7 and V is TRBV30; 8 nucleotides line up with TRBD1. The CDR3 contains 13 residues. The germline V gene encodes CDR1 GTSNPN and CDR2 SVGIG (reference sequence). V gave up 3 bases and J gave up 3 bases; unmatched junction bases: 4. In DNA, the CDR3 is TGTGCCTGGAGAGGGACAGGAGGCTACGAGCAGTACTTC. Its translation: CAWRGTGGYEQYF. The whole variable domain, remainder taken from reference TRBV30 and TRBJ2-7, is SQTIHQWPATLVQPVGSPLSLECTVEGTSNPNLYWYRQAAGRGLQLLFYSVGIGQISSEVPQNLSASRPQDRQFILSSKKLLLSDSGFYLCAWRGTGGYEQYFGPGTRLTVT.

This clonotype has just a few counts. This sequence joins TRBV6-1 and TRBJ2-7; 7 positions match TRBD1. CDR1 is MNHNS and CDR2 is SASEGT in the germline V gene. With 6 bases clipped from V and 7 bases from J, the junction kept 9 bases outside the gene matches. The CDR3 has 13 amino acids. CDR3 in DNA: TGTGCCAGCAGCGCCTCGAGGGGGCGGGAGCAGTACTTC. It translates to CASSASRGREQYF.

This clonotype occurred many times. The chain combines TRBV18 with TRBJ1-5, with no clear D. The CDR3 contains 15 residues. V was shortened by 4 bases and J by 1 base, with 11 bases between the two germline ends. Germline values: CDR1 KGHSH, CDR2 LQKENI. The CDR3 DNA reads TGTGCCAGCTCACAGTTAGTCTACAGCAATCAGCCCCAGCATTTT. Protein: CASSQLVYSNQPQHF.

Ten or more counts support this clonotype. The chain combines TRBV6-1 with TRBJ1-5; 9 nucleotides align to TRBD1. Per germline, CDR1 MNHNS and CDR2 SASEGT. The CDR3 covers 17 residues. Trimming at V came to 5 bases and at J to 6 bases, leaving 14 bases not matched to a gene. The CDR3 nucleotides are TGTGCCAGCAGTCCGCCGAGGACAGGGGCAATTAGTCAGCCCCAGCATTTT. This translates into CASSPPRTGAISQPQHF.

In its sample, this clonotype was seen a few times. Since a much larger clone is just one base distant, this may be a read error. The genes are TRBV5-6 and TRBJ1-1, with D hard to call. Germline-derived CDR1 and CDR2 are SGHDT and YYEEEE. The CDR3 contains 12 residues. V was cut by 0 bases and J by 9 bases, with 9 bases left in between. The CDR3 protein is CASSLGTDKAFF. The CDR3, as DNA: TGTGCCAGCAGCTTGGGGACGGATAAAGCTTTCTTT.

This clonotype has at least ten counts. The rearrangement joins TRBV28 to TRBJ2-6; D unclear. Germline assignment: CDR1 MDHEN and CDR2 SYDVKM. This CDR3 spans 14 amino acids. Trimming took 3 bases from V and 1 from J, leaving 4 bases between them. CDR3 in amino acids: CASSFPSGANVLTF. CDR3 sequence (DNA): TGTGCCAGCAGTTTCCCTTCTGGGGCCAACGTCCTGACTTTC.

CDR3 sequence: CSARTSGRAEQYF. CDR3 DNA: TGCAGTGCTAGGACTAGCGGGAGGGCCGAGCAGTACTTC. The chain is built from TRBV20-1 and TRBJ2-7; 14 bases map to TRBD2. CDR1 is DFQATT, CDR2 SNEGSKA, per germline (reference sequence). This CDR3 has 13 amino acids. Trimming removed 3 bases from V and 6 bases from J; junction bases left unmatched: 1.

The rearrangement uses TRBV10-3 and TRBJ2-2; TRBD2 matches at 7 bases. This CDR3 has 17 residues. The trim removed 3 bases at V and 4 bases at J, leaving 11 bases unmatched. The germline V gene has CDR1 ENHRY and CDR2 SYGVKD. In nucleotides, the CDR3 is TGTGCCATCAGTGAAATAGCGGGTCCGTCTGGCACCGGGGAGCTGTTTTTT. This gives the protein CAISEIAGPSGTGELFF.

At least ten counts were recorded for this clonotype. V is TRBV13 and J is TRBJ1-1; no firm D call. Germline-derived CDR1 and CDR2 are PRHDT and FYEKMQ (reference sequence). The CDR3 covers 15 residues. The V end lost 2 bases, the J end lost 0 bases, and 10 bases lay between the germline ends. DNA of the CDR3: TGTGCCAGCAGCTTAAGGAGACAAATGAACACTGAAGCTTTCTTT. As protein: CASSLRRQMNTEAFF.

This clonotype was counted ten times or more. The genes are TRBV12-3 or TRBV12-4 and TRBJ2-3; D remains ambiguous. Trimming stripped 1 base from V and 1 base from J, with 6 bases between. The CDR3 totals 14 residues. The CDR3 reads CASSLDSGTDTQYF. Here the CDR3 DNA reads TGTGCCAGCAGTTTAGACTCCGGCACAGATACGCAGTATTTT.

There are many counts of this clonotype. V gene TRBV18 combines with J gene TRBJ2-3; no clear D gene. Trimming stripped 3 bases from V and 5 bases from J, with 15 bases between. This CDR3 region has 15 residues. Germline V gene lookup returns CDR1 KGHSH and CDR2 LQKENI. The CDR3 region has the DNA TGTGCCAGCTCACCTTGGGATCAGCAAGGAGATACGCAGTATTTT. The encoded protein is CASSPWDQQGDTQYF.

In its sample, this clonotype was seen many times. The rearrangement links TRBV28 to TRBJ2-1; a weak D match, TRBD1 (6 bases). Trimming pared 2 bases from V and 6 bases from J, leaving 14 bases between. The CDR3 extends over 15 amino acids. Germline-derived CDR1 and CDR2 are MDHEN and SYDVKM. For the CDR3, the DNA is TGTGCCAGCAGTTTACGTCAGGGGTTCGGCAATGAGCAGTTCTTC. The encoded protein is CASSLRQGFGNEQFF.

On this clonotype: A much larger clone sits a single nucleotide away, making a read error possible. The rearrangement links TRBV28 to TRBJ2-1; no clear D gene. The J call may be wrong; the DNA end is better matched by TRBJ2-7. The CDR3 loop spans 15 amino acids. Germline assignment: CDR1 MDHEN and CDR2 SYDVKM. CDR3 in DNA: TGTGCCAGCAGTTCAATACTACGGACCTACAATGAGCAGTACTTC. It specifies CASSSILRTYNEQYF.

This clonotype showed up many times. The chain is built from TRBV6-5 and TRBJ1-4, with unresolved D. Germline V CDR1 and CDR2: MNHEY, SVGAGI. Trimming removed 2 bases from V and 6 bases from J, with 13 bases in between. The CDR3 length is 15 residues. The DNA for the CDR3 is TGTGCCAGCAGTTACGACGGAGCCTCTGATGAAAAACTGTTTTTT. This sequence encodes CASSYDGASDEKLFF.

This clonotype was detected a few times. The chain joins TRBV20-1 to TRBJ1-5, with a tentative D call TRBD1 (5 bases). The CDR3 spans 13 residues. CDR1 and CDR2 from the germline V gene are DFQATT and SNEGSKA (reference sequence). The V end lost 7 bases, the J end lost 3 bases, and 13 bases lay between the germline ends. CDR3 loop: CSGTGAPNQPQHF. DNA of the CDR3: TGCAGTGGCACAGGAGCCCCCAATCAGCCCCAGCATTTT.

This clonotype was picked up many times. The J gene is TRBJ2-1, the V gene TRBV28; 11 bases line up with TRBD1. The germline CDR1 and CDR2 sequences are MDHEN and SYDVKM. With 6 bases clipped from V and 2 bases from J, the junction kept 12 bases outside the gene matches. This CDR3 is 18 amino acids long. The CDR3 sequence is CASSSRTGTGGPYNEQFF. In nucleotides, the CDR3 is TGTGCCAGCAGCTCAAGGACGGGGACAGGGGGTCCCTACAATGAGCAGTTCTTC.

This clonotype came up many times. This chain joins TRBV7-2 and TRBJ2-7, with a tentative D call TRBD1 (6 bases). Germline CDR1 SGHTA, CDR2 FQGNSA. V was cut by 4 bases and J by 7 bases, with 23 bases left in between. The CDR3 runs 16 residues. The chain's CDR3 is CASSSPGRTVSGEQYF. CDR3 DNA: TGTGCCAGCAGCTCCCCGGGGCGGACAGTTTCCGGAGAGCAGTACTTC.

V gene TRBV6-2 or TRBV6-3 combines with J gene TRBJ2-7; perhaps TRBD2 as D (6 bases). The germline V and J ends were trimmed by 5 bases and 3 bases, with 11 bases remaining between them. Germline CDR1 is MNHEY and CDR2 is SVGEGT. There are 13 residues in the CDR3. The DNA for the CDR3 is TGTGCCAGCAGTCCAGGGAGGAACTACGAGCAGTACTTC. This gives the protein CASSPGRNYEQYF.

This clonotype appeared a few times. CDR3 in amino acids: CASSVELYVDTGELFF. Here the CDR3 DNA reads TGTGCCAGCAGCGTAGAACTCTACGTTGACACCGGGGAGCTGTTTTTT. The chain recombines TRBV9 with TRBJ2-2, with D unclear. This CDR3 spans 16 amino acids. Germline V CDR1 and CDR2: SGDLS, YYNGEE. The germline V and J ends were trimmed by 0 bases and 3 bases, with 12 bases remaining between them.

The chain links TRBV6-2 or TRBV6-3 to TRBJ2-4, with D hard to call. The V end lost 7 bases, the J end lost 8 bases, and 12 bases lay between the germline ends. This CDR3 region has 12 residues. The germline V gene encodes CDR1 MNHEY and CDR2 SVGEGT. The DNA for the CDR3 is TGTGCCAGCACATCGGATGCAGACATTCAGTACTTC. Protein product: CASTSDADIQYF.

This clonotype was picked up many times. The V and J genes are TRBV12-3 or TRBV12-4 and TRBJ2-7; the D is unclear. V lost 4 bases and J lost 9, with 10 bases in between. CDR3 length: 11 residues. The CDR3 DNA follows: TGTGCCAGCAGTTCCGTGGCAGGGCAGTACTTC. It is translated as CASSSVAGQYF.

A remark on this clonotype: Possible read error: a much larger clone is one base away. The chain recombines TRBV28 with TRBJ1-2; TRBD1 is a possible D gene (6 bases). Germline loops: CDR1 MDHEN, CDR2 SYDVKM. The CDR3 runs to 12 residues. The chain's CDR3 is CATQTGGYDYTF. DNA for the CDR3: TGTGCCACCCAGACAGGAGGATATGACTACACCTTC.

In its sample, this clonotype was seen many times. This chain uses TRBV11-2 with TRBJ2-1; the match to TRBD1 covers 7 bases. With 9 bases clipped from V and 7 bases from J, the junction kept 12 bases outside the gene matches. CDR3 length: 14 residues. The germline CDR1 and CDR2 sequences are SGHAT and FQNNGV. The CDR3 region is CASGRTETGNEQFF. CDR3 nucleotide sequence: TGTGCCAGTGGAAGGACCGAGACAGGGAATGAGCAGTTCTTC. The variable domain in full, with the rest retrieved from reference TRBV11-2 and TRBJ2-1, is EAGVAQSPRYKIIEKRQSVAFWCNPISGHATLYWYQQILGQGPKLLIQFQNNGVVDDSQLPKDRFSAERLKGVDSTLKIQPAKLEDSAVYLCASGRTETGNEQFFGPGTRLTVL.

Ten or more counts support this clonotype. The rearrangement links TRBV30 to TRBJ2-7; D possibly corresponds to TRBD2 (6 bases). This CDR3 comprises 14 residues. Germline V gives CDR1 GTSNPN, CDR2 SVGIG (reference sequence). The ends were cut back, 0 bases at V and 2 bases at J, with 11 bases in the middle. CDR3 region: CAWSVLAETYEQYF. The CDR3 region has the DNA TGTGCCTGGAGTGTTTTAGCGGAAACCTACGAGCAGTACTTC. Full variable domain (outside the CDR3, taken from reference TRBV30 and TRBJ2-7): SQTIHQWPATLVQPVGSPLSLECTVEGTSNPNLYWYRQAAGRGLQLLFYSVGIGQISSEVPQNLSASRPQDRQFILSSKKLLLSDSGFYLCAWSVLAETYEQYFGPGTRLTVT.

As DNA, the CDR3 is TGTGCCACACAGGGGGAGGCCGGGGAGCTGTTTTTT. Amino acid sequence: CATQGEAGELFF. The V call is TRBV19, the J call TRBJ2-2, with 8 bases matching TRBD1. The length of the CDR3 is 12 residues. The trim removed 10 bases at V and 6 bases at J, leaving 4 bases unmatched. Germline V gene lookup returns CDR1 LNHDA and CDR2 SQIVND (reference sequence).